This T cell receptor beta chain was sequenced during a study of PD-L1 blockade in urothelial cancer. Study context: Enrolled patients had been treated previously with 0 to 3 chemotherapy regimens.

In regard to this clone: Its antigen is still unknown.

Study-level results: The study found that durable-benefit patients expanded tumor-associated blood clones more at 3 weeks.

Only in-frame clones appear in the TCRdb table, and some are missing; sequencing was by immunoSEQ multiplex PCR. This sample has roughly 39,000 clones; roughly 91% occur once, and the top ten carry approximately 2%. The V gene's germline CDR1 is SGHRS and CDR2 YFSETQ. V lost 2 bases to trimming and J lost 0 bases, with 11 bases between them. The CDR3 extends over 15 amino acids. The source is a man aged 55 to 70 with urothelial cancer. The sequenced sample was PBMCs, obtained around atezolizumab (anti-PD-L1) treatment. This chain uses TRBV5-1 with TRBJ1-2, with a possible D match to TRBD1 (5 bases). The CDR3 region has the DNA TGCGCCAGCAGCTTCGGCCGGGGGACTAACTATGGCTACACCTTC. This sequence encodes CASSFGRGTNYGYTF. The full variable domain, in which reference TRBV5-1 and TRBJ1-2 provide the parts outside the CDR3, is KAGVTQTPRYLIKTRGQQVTLSCSPISGHRSVSWYQQTPGQGLQFLFEYFSETQRNKGNFPGRFSGRQFSNSRSEMNVSTLELGDSALYLCASSFGRGTNYGYTFGSGTRLTVV.